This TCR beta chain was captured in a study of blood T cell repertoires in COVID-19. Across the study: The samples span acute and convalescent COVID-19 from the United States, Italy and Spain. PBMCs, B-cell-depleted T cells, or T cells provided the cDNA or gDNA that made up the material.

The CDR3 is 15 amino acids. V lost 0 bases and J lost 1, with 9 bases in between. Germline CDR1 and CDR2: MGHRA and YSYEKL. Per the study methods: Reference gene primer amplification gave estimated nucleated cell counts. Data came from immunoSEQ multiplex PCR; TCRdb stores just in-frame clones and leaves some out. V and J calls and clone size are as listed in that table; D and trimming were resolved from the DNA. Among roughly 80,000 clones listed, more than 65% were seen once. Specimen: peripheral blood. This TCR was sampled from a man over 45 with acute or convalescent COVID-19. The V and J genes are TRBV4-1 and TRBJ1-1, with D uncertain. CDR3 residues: CASSQDNGPNTEAFF. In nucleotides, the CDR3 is TGCGCCAGCAGCCAAGATAACGGTCCGAACACTGAAGCTTTCTTT.